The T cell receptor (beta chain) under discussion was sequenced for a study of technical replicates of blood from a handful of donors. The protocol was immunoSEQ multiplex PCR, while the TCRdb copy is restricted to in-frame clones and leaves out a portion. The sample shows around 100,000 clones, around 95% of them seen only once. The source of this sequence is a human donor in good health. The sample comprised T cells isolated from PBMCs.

The DNA for the CDR3 is TGTGCCAGCAGACCAAGTCCAGTGAACACTGAAGCTTTCTTT. Translation: CASRPSPVNTEAFF. The rearrangement uses TRBV7-3 and TRBJ1-1, with D unresolved. Looked up from germline, CDR1 is SGHTA and CDR2 is FQGTGA. The CDR3 is made up of 14 amino acids. Trimming cost V 6 bases and J 0 bases, with 11 bases left between them.